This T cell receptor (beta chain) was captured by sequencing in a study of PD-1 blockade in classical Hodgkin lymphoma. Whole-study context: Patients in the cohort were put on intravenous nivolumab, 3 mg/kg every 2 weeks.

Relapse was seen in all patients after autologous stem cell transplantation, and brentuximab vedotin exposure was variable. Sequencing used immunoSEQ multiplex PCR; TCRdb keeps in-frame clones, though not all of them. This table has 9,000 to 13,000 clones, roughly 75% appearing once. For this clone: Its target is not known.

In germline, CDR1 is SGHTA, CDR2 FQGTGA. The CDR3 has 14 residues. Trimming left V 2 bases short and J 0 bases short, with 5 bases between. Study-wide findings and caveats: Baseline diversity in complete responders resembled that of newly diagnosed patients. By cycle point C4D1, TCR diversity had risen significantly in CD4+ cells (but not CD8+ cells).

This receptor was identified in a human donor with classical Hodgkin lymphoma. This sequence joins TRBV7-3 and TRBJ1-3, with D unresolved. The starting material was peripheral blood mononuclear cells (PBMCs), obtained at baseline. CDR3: CASSLGRSGNTIYF. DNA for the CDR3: TGTGCCAGCAGCTTAGGCCGCTCTGGAAACACCATATATTTT. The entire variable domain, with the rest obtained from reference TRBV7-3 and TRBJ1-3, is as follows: GAGVSQTPSNKVTEKGKYVELRCDPISGHTALYWYRQSLGQGPEFLIYFQGTGAADDSGLPNDRFFAVRPEGSVSTLKIQRTERGDSAVYLCASSLGRSGNTIYFGEGSWLTVV.